Each of the 31 T cell receptor beta chains below was sequenced from the same sample in a study of T cell clusters in autoimmune cytopenias. Some 40,000 genome equivalents of blood DNA were amplified for TRB. One tube held mixed TRB-A and TRB-B primer pools for touch-down PCR. TCRdb re-called the multiplex PCR reads and catalogs CDR3 proteins one per entry, DNA excluded. The sample data list hundreds of distinct CDR3 sequences. These same data were also listed under a study on T cell repertoires in aging, cancer and after chemotherapy.

Sequenced material: peripheral blood. The receptors derive from a human donor with an autoimmune cytopenia or autoimmune hepatitis (not recorded which).

The V gene is TRBV27, the J gene TRBJ1-1; TCRdb returns TRBD1, unconfirmable since there is no DNA. This CDR3 comprises 15 residues. From germline, CDR1 is MNHEY and CDR2 SMNVEV (reference sequence). CDR3 region: CASSLYPGTNTEAFF.

This clonotype is deemed medium-sized by its frequency. The V and J genes are TRBV28 and TRBJ2-5; the TRBD1 assignment by TCRdb is unverifiable without DNA. The length of the CDR3 is 14 residues. Germline CDR1 reads MDHEN; CDR2 reads SYDVKM. This CDR3 reads CASSDSSGLETQYF.

This chain links TRBV12-3 or TRBV12-4 with TRBJ1-4; TCRdb gives TRBD1 as the D gene, but with no DNA this cannot be confirmed. CDR3 length equals 14 residues. CDR3 region: CASRVTGGLEKLFF.

According to its frequency, this clonotype is medium-sized. This chain connects TRBV12-3 or TRBV12-4 to TRBJ1-2; TCRdb lists TRBD1, though no DNA is available to test this call. The CDR3 consists of 13 residues. The CDR3 loop reads CASSRLGAGGYTF.

This clonotype counts as large by frequency. The rearrangement uses TRBV29-1 and TRBJ1-2; TCRdb selects TRBD1, and the lack of DNA leaves this call unchecked. CDR3 size: 16 residues. Germline lookup yields CDR1 SQVTM and CDR2 ANQGSEA. The CDR3 is CSVEAHGQGTLYGYTF. Drawing the rest from reference TRBV29-1 and TRBJ1-2, the complete variable domain is SAVISQKPSRDICQRGTSLTIQCQVDSQVTMMFWYRQQPGQSLTLIATANQGSEATYESGFVIDKFPISRPNLTFSTLTVSNMSPEDSSIYLCSVEAHGQGTLYGYTFGSGTRLTVV.

Judged by frequency, this clonotype is large. This chain uses TRBV6-5 with TRBJ1-1. The CDR3 length is 13 residues. Germline V gene data show CDR1 as MNHEY and CDR2 as SVGAGI. CDR3 protein: CASSSYRGTEAFF.

Its frequency marks this clonotype as medium-sized (0.01 to 0.1%). The chain links TRBV18 to TRBJ1-1; TCRdb's D gene call, TRBD1, goes unchecked for lack of DNA. Germline CDR1 is KGHSH and CDR2 is LQKENI. The CDR3 has 17 amino acids. The CDR3 protein is CASSPATRSWGDTEAFF.

This clonotype shows up as large by frequency. The chain couples TRBV18 to TRBJ1-4. The CDR3 has 14 residues. Germline V gives CDR1 KGHSH, CDR2 LQKENI. The CDR3 here is CASSPQTGNGKLFF.

By frequency, this clonotype is medium-sized. The chain carries TRBV5-6 and TRBJ1-2. The CDR3 runs to 13 residues. Germline CDR1 SGHDT, CDR2 YYEEEE. This CDR3 reads CASSLGEGYGYTF.

This clonotype is called medium-sized based on its frequency. The CDR3: CSAPGLYNEQFF. The V call is TRBV20-1, the J call TRBJ2-1; lacking DNA, the TRBD2 call made by TCRdb goes unchecked. Germline CDR1 is DFQATT and CDR2 is SNEGSKA (reference sequence). This CDR3 is 12 amino acids long.

By frequency, this clonotype is large (0.1 to 1%). This sequence joins TRBV11-3 and TRBJ2-2; there is no DNA to check the TCRdb D call of TRBD1. From germline, CDR1 is SGHNT and CDR2 YENEEA. The CDR3 loop spans 16 amino acids. CDR3: CASSSFSGVNTGELFF.

Considering frequency, this clonotype is large (0.1 to 1%). The chain joins TRBV6-1 to TRBJ1-4. CDR3 length equals 15 residues. Per germline, CDR1 MNHNS and CDR2 SASEGT. The CDR3 reads CASIGRPAPYEKLFF.

Considering frequency, this clonotype is large. The chain is built from TRBV11-1 and TRBJ2-3; TCRdb outputs TRBD2, but without DNA this stays unchecked. CDR3 length: 14 residues. In germline, CDR1 is SGHAT, CDR2 FQDESV (reference sequence). The CDR3 sequence: CASSRSGSGYTQYF.

This sequence joins TRBV6-5 and TRBJ1-2; TCRdb lists TRBD1, though no DNA is available to test this call. The germline gives CDR1 MNHEY, CDR2 SVGAGI. CDR3 length equals 14 residues. CDR3 residues: CASSRERGPDGYTF.

By frequency, this clonotype registers large. The CDR3 loop reads CASSPPSGSYEQYF. The rearrangement joins TRBV18 to TRBJ2-7; TCRdb indicates TRBD1, and absent DNA this call remains unverified. From germline, CDR1 is KGHSH and CDR2 LQKENI. The CDR3 contains 14 residues.

This clonotype shows up as large by frequency. J is TRBJ1-4 and V is TRBV6-5; TCRdb names TRBD1, which stays unverified in the absence of DNA. Germline V gene data show CDR1 as MNHEY and CDR2 as SVGAGI. The CDR3 covers 14 residues. Here the CDR3 reads CASSTDRSNEKLFF.

The chain joins TRBV7-7 to TRBJ2-5; the D call of TRBD2 rests on TCRdb alone, since no DNA is present to check it. Germline V CDR1 and CDR2: SSHAT, FNYEAQ (reference sequence). This CDR3 has 17 amino acids. The CDR3 sequence: CASSLEMAGGPGETQYF.

This clonotype is large by frequency. CDR3 residues: CASSMGRGNQPQHF. The chain uses TRBV6-5 and TRBJ1-5; the D gene TCRdb calls, TRBD1, cannot be checked with no DNA. The length of the CDR3 is 14 residues. The germline gives CDR1 MNHEY, CDR2 SVGAGI.

This clonotype is large (0.1 to 1%) by frequency. V usage is TRBV6-6 and J usage is TRBJ2-7; without DNA, the TCRdb call of TRBD2 cannot be checked. The CDR3 runs 17 residues. From germline, CDR1 is MNHNY and CDR2 SVGAGI (reference sequence). The CDR3 is CASSYWIPGLGSYEQYF.

By frequency, this clonotype is medium-sized (0.01 to 0.1%). The rearrangement uses TRBV10-3 and TRBJ1-6; lacking DNA, the TRBD1 call made by TCRdb goes unchecked. The CDR3 consists of 15 residues. Per germline, CDR1 ENHRY and CDR2 SYGVKD. CDR3 sequence: CAISESGQVNSPLHF.

In terms of frequency, this clonotype is medium-sized (0.01 to 0.1%). This chain uses TRBV7-2 with TRBJ2-7; checking the TCRdb D call of TRBD1 is not possible without DNA. Germline loops: CDR1 SGHTA, CDR2 FQGNSA. The CDR3 consists of 15 residues. This chain's CDR3 is CASSQSPGQGYEQYF. The whole variable domain, remainder taken from reference TRBV7-2 and TRBJ2-7, is GAGVSQSPSNKVTEKGKDVELRCDPISGHTALYWYRQSLGQGLEFLIYFQGNSAPDKSGLPSDRFSAERTGGSVSTLTIQRTQQEDSAVYLCASSQSPGQGYEQYFGPGTRLTVT.

This clonotype shows up as medium-sized (0.01 to 0.1%) by frequency. The chain carries TRBV20-1 and TRBJ2-1; TCRdb calls TRBD1, which cannot be checked without DNA. The germline V gene encodes CDR1 DFQATT and CDR2 SNEGSKA (reference sequence). The CDR3 is 12 amino acids. The CDR3 is CSAPGQEGEQFF.

This clonotype counts as large by frequency. The genes are TRBV29-1 and TRBJ2-7; the TCRdb D gene call, TRBD2, has no DNA to confirm it. The CDR3 is 13 amino acids. Germline lookup yields CDR1 SQVTM and CDR2 ANQGSEA. The CDR3 loop is CSVPADNNYEQYF.

By frequency, this clonotype is large. CDR3 in amino acids: CASSPLDRGFGYTF. The V gene is TRBV18, the J gene TRBJ1-2; lacking DNA, the TRBD1 call made by TCRdb goes unchecked. The CDR3 sequence is 14 residues long. Germline CDR1 reads KGHSH; CDR2 reads LQKENI. The full variable domain, its missing parts supplied by reference TRBV18 and TRBJ1-2, is NAGVMQNPRHLVRRRGQEARLRCSPMKGHSHVYWYRQLPEEGLKFMVYLQKENIIDESGMPKERFSAEFPKEGPSILRIQQVVRGDSAAYFCASSPLDRGFGYTFGSGTRLTVV.

By frequency, this clonotype registers medium-sized (0.01 to 0.1%). The rearrangement uses TRBV18 and TRBJ1-1; TCRdb picks TRBD1, but there is no DNA to check that call. Germline V gives CDR1 KGHSH, CDR2 LQKENI. CDR3 length: 14 residues. The CDR3 protein is CASSPGAGTTEAFF. Complete variable domain (other parts from reference TRBV18 and TRBJ1-1): NAGVMQNPRHLVRRRGQEARLRCSPMKGHSHVYWYRQLPEEGLKFMVYLQKENIIDESGMPKERFSAEFPKEGPSILRIQQVVRGDSAAYFCASSPGAGTTEAFFGQGTRLTVV.

Considering frequency, this clonotype is large. CDR3 amino acids: CATSRVGSSPLHF. This chain joins TRBV15 and TRBJ1-6. CDR1 and CDR2 from the germline V gene are LNHNV and YYDKDF (reference sequence). The CDR3 consists of 13 residues.

This clonotype is called large based on its frequency. This chain uses TRBV6-5 with TRBJ2-3; TCRdb outputs TRBD1, but without DNA this stays unchecked. Germline V gives CDR1 MNHEY, CDR2 SVGAGI. The CDR3 is 15 residues long. The CDR3: CASSSSGGKTDTQYF.

In terms of frequency, this clonotype is medium-sized. The chain carries TRBV7-2 and TRBJ1-4; the TCRdb call, TRBD1, lacks DNA for checking. This CDR3 has 15 residues. Germline V lookup: CDR1 SGHTA, CDR2 FQGNSA. CDR3 in amino acids: CASSHIGQGNEKLFF.

This clonotype is called large based on its frequency. The chain uses TRBV5-4 and TRBJ1-6. This CDR3 has 13 residues. CDR1 is SGHNT and CDR2 is YYREEE in the germline V gene (reference sequence). The CDR3 is CASSVTENSPLHF.

According to its frequency, this clonotype is medium-sized (0.01 to 0.1%). This chain connects TRBV20-1 to TRBJ2-7; the TCRdb call, TRBD1, lacks DNA for checking. The CDR3 loop spans 17 amino acids. Germline CDR1 DFQATT, CDR2 SNEGSKA (reference sequence). The CDR3 loop reads CSARLPRRGQGADEQYF.

This clonotype registers large by frequency. This chain joins TRBV6-5 and TRBJ1-5; TCRdb names TRBD1, which stays unverified in the absence of DNA. The CDR3 loop spans 14 amino acids. Per germline, CDR1 MNHEY and CDR2 SVGAGI. This CDR3 reads CASSPRDRAQPQHF.